One and the same sample provided the 31 T cell receptor beta chains below, sequenced in a study of blood T cell repertoires in COVID-19. Repertoires were generated with immunoSEQ multiplex PCR, while TCRdb's copy carries only in-frame clones and drops some. The top ten hold approximately 13% of the sample, which has over 150,000 clones, roughly 80% seen once. The sample was peripheral blood. The source is a woman between 45 and 65 years old with acute or convalescent COVID-19.

The chain joins TRBV15 to TRBJ2-7; 7 bases map to TRBD2. The junction had 9 bases not matched to a gene; V was cut back by 0 bases and J by 1 base. CDR3 length equals 17 residues. The germline V gene has CDR1 LNHNV and CDR2 YYDKDF (reference sequence). The chain's CDR3 is CATSRDVSGRLSYEQYF. CDR3 bases: TGTGCCACCAGCAGAGATGTTAGCGGGCGCCTATCCTACGAGCAGTACTTC.

The CDR3 DNA sequence: TGCGCCAGCAGCCAGGGCGGGCTAGTCAAGCACAATGAGCAGTTCTTC. It specifies CASSQGGLVKHNEQFF. The chain combines TRBV4-3 with TRBJ2-1; the D gene is possibly TRBD2 (5 bases). Germline V lookup: CDR1 LGHNA, CDR2 YSLEER. V was pared by 3 bases and J by 5 bases, with 17 bases between. The CDR3 extends over 16 amino acids.

This clone was detected only a few times. The V and J genes are TRBV4-3 and TRBJ1-4; TRBD1 matches 7 bases. The CDR3 loop spans 15 amino acids. V shed 3 bases and J 8 bases; nucleotides not matched to a gene: 9. CDR1 and CDR2 from the germline V gene are LGHNA and YSLEER. The CDR3 loop reads CASSHEDRVGEKLFF. CDR3 sequence (DNA): TGCGCCAGCAGCCATGAAGACAGGGTTGGGGAAAAACTGTTTTTT.

The chain is built from TRBV6-2 or TRBV6-3 and TRBJ2-1; 7 nucleotides align to TRBD2. Losses at the gene ends were 4 bases for V and 8 bases for J; bases not matched to a gene: 14. Germline lookup yields CDR1 MNHEY and CDR2 SVGEGT. There are 16 residues in the CDR3. The CDR3 DNA follows: TGTGCCAGCAGTTCCAACCGTAGGACTAGGGGCTATGAGCAGTTCTTC. Protein sequence: CASSSNRRTRGYEQFF.

This clone has a handful of counts. The V call is TRBV7-8, the J call TRBJ1-5, with 8 bases that match TRBD1. The germline V gene encodes CDR1 SGHVS and CDR2 FQNEAQ. The CDR3 is 16 amino acids. V lost 1 base and J lost 3; bases outside the gene matches: 5. CDR3 sequence reads: CASSLESRGLNQPQHF. The CDR3 bases are TGTGCCAGCAGCTTAGAAAGCAGGGGGCTCAATCAGCCCCAGCATTTT. The variable domain in full, with the rest retrieved from reference TRBV7-8 and TRBJ1-5, is GAGVSQSPRYKVAKRGQDVALRCDPISGHVSLFWYQQALGQGPEFLTYFQNEAQLDKSGLPSDRFFAERPEGSVSTLKIQRTQQEDSAVYLCASSLESRGLNQPQHFGDGTRLSIL.

The rearrangement links TRBV30 to TRBJ2-6, with 7 bases aligning to TRBD1. CDR3 size: 17 residues. CDR1 and CDR2 from the germline V gene are GTSNPN and SVGIG (reference sequence). The junction had 8 bases not matched to a gene; V was cut back by 3 bases and J by 0 bases. CDR3 DNA: TGTGCCTGGAGGAAACCGGGACAGAGCTCTGGGGCCAACGTCCTGACTTTC. This translates into CAWRKPGQSSGANVLTF.

The rearrangement links TRBV27 to TRBJ1-1; possibly TRBD1 for D (5 bases). The CDR3 has 14 residues. The ends were cut back, 5 bases at V and 8 bases at J, with 18 bases in the middle. Germline CDR1 MNHEY, CDR2 SMNVEV (reference sequence). CDR3 residues: CASSPPQRREEAFF. CDR3 in DNA: TGTGCCAGCAGTCCCCCTCAGCGCAGGGAAGAAGCTTTCTTT.

The V gene is TRBV28, the J gene TRBJ2-1; the match to TRBD2 covers 15 bases. The V segment lost 4 bases and the J segment 14 bases; nucleotides outside the gene matches: 6. This CDR3 is 14 amino acids long. Per the germline V gene, CDR1 is MDHEN and CDR2 is SYDVKM. This CDR3 reads CASSWTSGRAREFF. In nucleotides, the CDR3 is TGTGCCAGCAGTTGGACTAGCGGGAGGGCCCGGGAGTTCTTC.

The chain is built from TRBV28 and TRBJ2-7; 7 bases line up with TRBD1. The V gene's germline CDR1 is MDHEN and CDR2 SYDVKM. The CDR3 is 13 amino acids. J gave up 7 bases and V 3 bases, and 6 bases lay outside the gene matches. CDR3 loop: CASSFEGDREQYF. The CDR3 DNA reads as TGTGCCAGCAGTTTTGAGGGGGACAGAGAGCAGTACTTC.

The table lists this clone with a few counts. The chain joins TRBV5-5 to TRBJ1-6, with D perhaps matching TRBD1 (5 bases). Germline lookup yields CDR1 SGHKS and CDR2 YYEKEE (reference sequence). The CDR3 is 16 amino acids. With 2 bases removed from V and 10 bases from J, the gap between germline ends came to 19 bases. The CDR3 sequence: CASSLGDSLISSPLHF. The CDR3 DNA sequence: TGTGCCAGCAGCTTAGGCGACAGTTTGATCTCGTCACCCCTCCACTTT.

This clone showed up many times. V and J are TRBV10-3 and TRBJ1-6, with a weak D call TRBD1 (5 bases). This CDR3 has 14 amino acids. V was shortened by 2 bases and J by 8 bases, with 10 bases between the two germline ends. Germline loops: CDR1 ENHRY, CDR2 SYGVKD. The CDR3 nucleotides read TGTGCCATCAGTGAGGGGGCTAGTGATTCACCCCTCCACTTT. It codes for CAISEGASDSPLHF.

V is TRBV15 and J is TRBJ1-4; weak D call: TRBD1 (5 bases). The CDR3 length is 15 residues. Per the germline V gene, CDR1 is LNHNV and CDR2 is YYDKDF (reference sequence). Trimming removed 7 bases at V and 0 bases at J, with 12 bases between. The CDR3 DNA is TGTGCCACCAAGGAGGGGATATCAACTAATGAAAAACTGTTTTTT. Translated, it gives CATKEGISTNEKLFF.

This clone was seen once. V is TRBV30 and J is TRBJ2-1, with 8 bases fitting TRBD1. V lost 0 bases and J lost 5; bases outside the gene matches: 3. From germline, CDR1 is GTSNPN and CDR2 SVGIG (reference sequence). This CDR3 has 14 residues. The CDR3 DNA reads TGTGCCTGGAGTGTAGCGGACAGGGACAATGAGCAGTTCTTC. Amino acids: CAWSVADRDNEQFF. Full variable domain (outside the CDR3, taken from reference TRBV30 and TRBJ2-1): SQTIHQWPATLVQPVGSPLSLECTVEGTSNPNLYWYRQAAGRGLQLLFYSVGIGQISSEVPQNLSASRPQDRQFILSSKKLLLSDSGFYLCAWSVADRDNEQFFGPGTRLTVL.

V gene TRBV6-1 combines with J gene TRBJ1-5; D call uncertain. CDR3 length equals 14 residues. Trimming removed 2 bases at V and 7 bases at J, with 12 bases between. Germline V gene data show CDR1 as MNHNS and CDR2 as SASEGT. This CDR3 is CASSEIPGNQPQHF. The CDR3 DNA reads TGTGCCAGCAGTGAAATCCCAGGAAACCAGCCCCAGCATTTT.

J is TRBJ1-2 and V is TRBV4-1; TRBD1 might be the D (6 bases). Trimming pared 2 bases from V and 3 bases from J, leaving 7 bases between. From germline, CDR1 is MGHRA and CDR2 YSYEKL. The CDR3 has 13 residues. The CDR3 bases are TGCGCCAGCAGCCAACAGGGGCACTATGGCTACACCTTC. Amino acids: CASSQQGHYGYTF.

V usage is TRBV13 and J usage is TRBJ1-4, with 8 positions matching TRBD1. CDR1 PRHDT and CDR2 FYEKMQ come from the germline V gene (reference sequence). The CDR3 runs 15 residues. V trimming: 4 bases; J trimming: 4 bases; junction bases outside the gene matches: 5. Here the CDR3 reads CASSSAGGFNEKLFF. The CDR3 DNA reads as TGTGCCAGCAGCTCGGCAGGGGGCTTTAATGAAAAACTGTTTTTT.

The genes are TRBV10-2 and TRBJ2-2, with TRBD1 matching 8 bases. The germline CDR1 and CDR2 sequences are WSHSY and SAAADI. This CDR3 is 16 amino acids long. V lost 8 bases and J lost 0; bases outside the gene matches: 8. In nucleotides, the CDR3 is TGCGCCAGCTCGGGTTACAGGGGGTCGAACACCGGGGAGCTGTTTTTT. The encoded protein is CASSGYRGSNTGELFF.

Only one count was recorded for this clone. This chain links TRBV7-2 with TRBJ1-1; no reliable D call. The CDR3 totals 15 residues. Deletions cut 5 bases from V and 0 bases from J, with 13 bases between. The germline gives CDR1 SGHTA, CDR2 FQGNSA. CDR3 residues: CASSPRSGMNTEAFF. The CDR3 DNA sequence: TGTGCCAGCAGCCCGCGGAGCGGCATGAACACTGAAGCTTTCTTT.

This rearrangement joins TRBV19 to TRBJ2-1; 9 bases are a match to TRBD2. After removal of 2 bases from V and 7 bases from J, the junction contained 6 bases not matched to a gene. The CDR3 runs 15 residues. Germline V gene lookup returns CDR1 LNHDA and CDR2 SQIVND (reference sequence). CDR3 protein: CASSITAGGSNEQFF. The CDR3 DNA reads TGTGCCAGTAGTATAACAGCGGGAGGTAGTAATGAGCAGTTCTTC. The whole variable domain, filled in from reference TRBV19 and TRBJ2-1, reads DGGITQSPKYLFRKEGQNVTLSCEQNLNHDAMYWYRQDPGQGLRLIYYSQIVNDFQKGDIAEGYSVSREKKESFPLTVTSAQKNPTAFYLCASSITAGGSNEQFFGPGTRLTVL.

This chain joins TRBV5-1 and TRBJ2-7; perhaps TRBD2 as D (6 bases). The V gene lost 2 bases and the J gene lost 3 bases, with 12 bases spanning the gap. The CDR3 runs 14 residues. The germline V gene encodes CDR1 SGHRS and CDR2 YFSETQ. In DNA, the CDR3 is TGCGCCAGCAGCTTCGGGGGAGGAGACTACGAGCAGTACTTC. It encodes CASSFGGGDYEQYF.

This chain links TRBV2 with TRBJ2-7, with D possibly TRBD2 on 7 matching bases. Germline V gene lookup returns CDR1 SNHLY and CDR2 FYNNEI. Trimming left V 7 bases short and J 1 base short, with 14 bases between. There are 14 residues in the CDR3. CDR3 loop: CASTRGGVSYEQYF. Written as DNA, the CDR3 is TGTGCCAGCACCAGAGGGGGGGTTTCCTACGAGCAGTACTTC.

The genes are TRBV19 and TRBJ1-5, with D possibly being TRBD1 (6 bases). From germline, CDR1 is LNHDA and CDR2 SQIVND (reference sequence). This CDR3 has 15 amino acids. V was shortened by 3 bases and J by 1 base, with 10 bases between the two germline ends. CDR3 DNA: TGTGCCAGTAGTATTTTAACAGGGAGCAATCAGCCCCAGCATTTT. Amino acids: CASSILTGSNQPQHF.

The V and J genes are TRBV9 and TRBJ1-4, with 10 bases matching TRBD1. The CDR3 loop spans 14 amino acids. V shed 6 bases and J 7 bases; nucleotides not matched to a gene: 6. Germline V gives CDR1 SGDLS, CDR2 YYNGEE. CDR3 loop: CASTSGTGAEKLFF. In DNA, the CDR3 is TGTGCCAGCACCTCCGGGACAGGGGCTGAAAAACTGTTTTTT. The full variable domain, in which reference TRBV9 and TRBJ1-4 provide the parts outside the CDR3, is DSGVTQTPKHLITATGQRVTLRCSPRSGDLSVYWYQQSLDQGLQFLIQYYNGEERAKGNILERFSAQQFPDLHSELNLSSLELGDSALYFCASTSGTGAEKLFFGSGTQLSVL.

Only one count was recorded for this clone. V is TRBV6-1 and J is TRBJ1-6; D is ambiguous. Looked up from germline, CDR1 is MNHNS and CDR2 is SASEGT. The CDR3 has 15 amino acids. Between the trimmed V and J ends, which lost 2 bases and 17 bases, there was a span of 22 bases. In DNA, the CDR3 is TGTGCCAGCAGTGAAAACTCCCCCCTCTCTAGTTTAGTCCACTTT. Its protein is CASSENSPLSSLVHF.

V usage is TRBV28 and J usage is TRBJ1-2; unclear D gene. The CDR3 is made up of 13 amino acids. CDR1 is MDHEN and CDR2 is SYDVKM in the germline V gene. Trimming took 7 bases from V and 5 from J, leaving 14 bases between them. The CDR3 nucleotides read TGTGCCAGCACGGGTTTCTCGGGGTATGGCTACACCTTC. This gives the protein CASTGFSGYGYTF.

This chain joins TRBV5-6 and TRBJ1-4; 10 bases align to TRBD1. Germline V CDR1 and CDR2: SGHDT, YYEEEE. The V gene end was trimmed by 0 bases and the J gene end by 10 bases; junction bases not matched to a gene: 6. The CDR3 loop spans 15 amino acids. CDR3: CASSLAGQGGGKLFF. CDR3 DNA: TGTGCCAGCAGCTTGGCTGGACAGGGGGGGGGAAAACTGTTTTTT.

The chain has TRBV9 and TRBJ2-3; weak D call: TRBD2 (5 bases). Germline V lookup: CDR1 SGDLS, CDR2 YYNGEE. The CDR3 is 13 residues long. V was clipped by 2 bases and J by 2 bases, with 6 bases between them. The CDR3 protein is CASSVRATDTQYF. Here the CDR3 DNA reads TGTGCCAGCAGCGTGCGGGCCACAGATACGCAGTATTTT.

This chain links TRBV6-4 with TRBJ2-4; D possibly corresponds to TRBD1 (5 bases). CDR3 length: 13 residues. V was shortened by 6 bases and J by 1 base, with 7 bases between the two germline ends. Germline loops: CDR1 MRHNA, CDR2 SNTAGT. CDR3 sequence (DNA): TGTGCCAGCAGGGGGCCGGCCAAAAACATTCAGTACTTC. This codes for CASRGPAKNIQYF.

V usage is TRBV27 and J usage is TRBJ2-2; TRBD2 aligns across 13 bases. Trimming removed 5 bases from V and 7 bases from J; junction bases left unmatched: 7. The CDR3 loop spans 16 amino acids. Germline-derived CDR1 and CDR2 are MNHEY and SMNVEV (reference sequence). The CDR3 loop is CASSRTSGGKNGELFF. The CDR3 DNA is TGTGCCAGCAGTAGGACTAGCGGGGGAAAAAACGGGGAGCTGTTTTTT.

The J gene is TRBJ1-3, the V gene TRBV10-3, with unresolved D. Trimming took 5 bases from V and 1 from J, leaving 6 bases between them. Germline V lookup: CDR1 ENHRY, CDR2 SYGVKD. The CDR3 spans 13 residues. Here the CDR3 reads CAISLQSGNTIYF. CDR3 DNA sequence: TGTGCCATCAGTTTGCAGTCTGGAAACACCATATATTTT.

The chain couples TRBV20-1 to TRBJ2-5, with D possibly matching TRBD2 (5 bases). The CDR3 length is 12 residues. V lost 3 bases, J lost 13 bases, and 18 bases lay in between. Germline values: CDR1 DFQATT, CDR2 SNEGSKA (reference sequence). As DNA, the CDR3 is TGCAGTGCTAGTAGGTCGGAGGTCCCTCGGTACTTC. This translates into CSASRSEVPRYF.